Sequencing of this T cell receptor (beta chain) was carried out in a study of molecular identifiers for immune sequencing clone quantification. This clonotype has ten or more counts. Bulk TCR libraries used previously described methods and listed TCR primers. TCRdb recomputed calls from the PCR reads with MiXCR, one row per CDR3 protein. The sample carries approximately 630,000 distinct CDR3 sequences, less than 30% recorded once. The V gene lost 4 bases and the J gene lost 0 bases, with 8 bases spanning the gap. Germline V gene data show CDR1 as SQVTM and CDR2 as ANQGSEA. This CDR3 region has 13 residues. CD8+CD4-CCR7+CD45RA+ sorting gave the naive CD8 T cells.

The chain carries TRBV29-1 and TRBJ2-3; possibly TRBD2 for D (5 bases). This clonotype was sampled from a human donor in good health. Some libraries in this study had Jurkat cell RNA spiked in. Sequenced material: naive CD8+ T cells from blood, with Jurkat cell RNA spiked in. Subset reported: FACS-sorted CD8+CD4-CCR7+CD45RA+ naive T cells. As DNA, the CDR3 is TGCAGCGTTGCGTTAGCGAGCACAGATACGCAGTATTTT. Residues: CSVALASTDTQYF.